This T cell receptor beta chain was documented in a study of identical twins (dated by TCRdb to the mid-2010s). With respect to the entire study: The study deep-sequenced TCR alpha and beta repertoires from monozygotic twins, unrelated adults of various ages and cord blood to test whether fetal clonotypes persist. To rule out contamination, replicate twin experiments were performed at different times with different library preparation protocols.

Findings and caveats that apply to the study as a whole: Abundant cord blood beta clonotypes had fewer insertions, young adult naive repertoires showed a similar but weaker trend, and memory repertoires showed no such trend. Because the same donors could not be followed over many years, the conclusions depended on cross-sectional statistical analysis. The excess sharing between twins in beta out-of-frame sequences was weaker because fewer shared sequences reduced the signal-to-noise ratio. Zero-insertion analyses could be partly confounded by invariant T cells such as MAIT and iNKT, although diverse VJ usage argued against such confounding for most clonotypes. Out-of-frame TCR alpha sharing in monozygotic twins was systematically underestimated by recombination models, whereas sharing between unrelated individuals was in agreement with the recombination models. Out-of-frame TCR alpha sequences shared between twins showed an excess of low generation-probability sequences compared with coincidental sharing between unrelated individuals.

The library was produced with 5' RACE. The sequencer was an Illumina HiSeq 2000. Template switching added a universal primer binding site, and the final cDNA carried a unique molecular identifier that allowed TCR cDNA molecules to be counted accurately. Specific primers in the conserved constant-segment region were used to synthesize first-strand cDNA for the TCR alpha and beta chains. To control for contamination, every cDNA library carried two barcodes: a SMART-Mk sample barcode plus Illumina barcodes. TruSeq adapter sequences, together with Illumina sample barcodes, were added in two successive PCR steps. Sequencing of the TCR alpha and beta cDNA libraries was done on the Illumina HiSeq platform using custom primers. Per the source publication's procedure: Unique molecular identifiers were extracted from raw reads with MiGEC, and CDR3 positions were determined with MiXCR. Recombination models were inferred per individual with the repgenHMM and IGoR tools using an EM algorithm. Shared clonotype analysis was performed with the tcR package in R, normalizing sharing by the product of cloneset sizes. To study raw recombination without the effects of thymic and clonal selection, out-of-frame nonproductive sequences were analyzed. TCRdb trimmed public reads at Q25 via fastp, called clones via MiXCR and kept in-frame beta chains. Identical CDR3 protein sequences are pooled into one entry, listed with their most common genes and DNA. These V and J calls rely on TCRdb rather than the paper's analysis. The sample profile shows 510,000 or so distinct CDR3 sequences; 13% to 15% of them were found once. 0.44% of the sample comes from the top ten.

This clonotype was detected a few times. This receptor's antigen is unknown. Per-base quality was not reported, and no clone a single base away is much larger than it. Every donor was a healthy Caucasian. The twin cohort consisted of three pairs of female monozygotic twins, all aged roughly 18 to 29 years. Positive isolation kits from Invitrogen were used to isolate CD4+ and CD8+ T cell populations. At the junction V is shortened by 5 bases and J by 1 base; bases outside the gene matches: 4. The CDR3 runs 16 residues from the cysteine to the phenylalanine. Kept here is only the CDR3 DNA, which spans 48 bases and is read in frame from base 1. The germline V gene sets CDR1 to MNHNS and CDR2 to SASEGT. These same records also appear under a second study, on yellow fever vaccine responses in identical twins. That second publication adds: According to the authors, the vaccine-induced T cell response in identical twins seemed to be partly convergent and partly specific to each individual. Focusing on identical twins, the study followed the T cell clones that responded to the vaccine, and did so with precision.

The rearranged segments are TRBV6-1 and TRBJ2-2, and 10 junction bases match TRBD1. Sequenced material: CD4+ T cells sorted from blood. The sequence was collected from a young woman in good health. The CDR3 has the sequence CASSPGDRGNTGELFF. The base sequence is TGTGCCAGCAGTCCCGGGGACAGGGGGAACACCGGGGAGCTGTTTTTT.